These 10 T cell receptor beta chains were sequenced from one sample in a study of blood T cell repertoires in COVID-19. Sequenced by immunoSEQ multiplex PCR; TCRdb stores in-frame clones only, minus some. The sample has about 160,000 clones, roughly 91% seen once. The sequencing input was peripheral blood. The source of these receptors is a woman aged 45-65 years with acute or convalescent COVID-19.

The CDR3 reads CASSQEPSVSSYNEQFF. The DNA of the CDR3 is TGCGCCAGCAGCCAAGAACCTAGCGTTAGCTCCTACAATGAGCAGTTCTTC. This chain joins TRBV4-3 and TRBJ2-1; a possible D gene is TRBD2 (6 bases). Trimming cost V 0 bases and J 0 bases, with 12 bases left between them. The CDR3 extends over 17 amino acids. The germline V gene has CDR1 LGHNA and CDR2 YSLEER.

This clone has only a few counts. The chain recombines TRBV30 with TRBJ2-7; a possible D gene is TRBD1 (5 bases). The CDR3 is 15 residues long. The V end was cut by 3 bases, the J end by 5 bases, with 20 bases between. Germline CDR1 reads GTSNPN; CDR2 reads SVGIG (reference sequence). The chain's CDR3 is CAWSGHYLLGDEQYF. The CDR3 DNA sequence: TGTGCCTGGAGCGGACACTACTTACTCGGCGACGAGCAGTACTTC.

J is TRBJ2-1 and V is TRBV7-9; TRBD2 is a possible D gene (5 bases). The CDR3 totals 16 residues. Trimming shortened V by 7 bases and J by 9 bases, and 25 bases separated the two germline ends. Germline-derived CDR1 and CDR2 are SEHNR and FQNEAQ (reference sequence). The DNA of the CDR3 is TGTGCCAGCATCCTCCAGTCGGGATCCTCTGCGGCTGAGCAGTTCTTC. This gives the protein CASILQSGSSAAEQFF.

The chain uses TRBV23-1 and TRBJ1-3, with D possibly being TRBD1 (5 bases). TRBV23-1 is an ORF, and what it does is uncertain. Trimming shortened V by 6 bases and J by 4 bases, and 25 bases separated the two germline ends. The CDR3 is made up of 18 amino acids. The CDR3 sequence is CASSHRRGRGASGNTIYF. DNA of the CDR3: TGCGCCAGCAGCCACCGCCGAGGGAGGGGCGCGTCAGGAAACACCATATATTTT.

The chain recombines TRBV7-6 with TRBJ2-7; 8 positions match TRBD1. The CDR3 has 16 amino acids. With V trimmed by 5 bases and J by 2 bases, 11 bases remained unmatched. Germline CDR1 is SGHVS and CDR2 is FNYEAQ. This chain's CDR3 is CASSPFNRGNPYEQYF. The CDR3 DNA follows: TGTGCCAGCAGCCCGTTTAACAGGGGGAACCCCTACGAGCAGTACTTC.

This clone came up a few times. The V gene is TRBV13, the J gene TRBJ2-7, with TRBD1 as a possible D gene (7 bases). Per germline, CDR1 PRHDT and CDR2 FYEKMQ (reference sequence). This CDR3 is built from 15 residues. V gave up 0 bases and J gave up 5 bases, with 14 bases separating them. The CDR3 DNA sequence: TGTGCCAGCAGCTTAGGTGTCAGGGGGGTCGACGAGCAGTACTTC. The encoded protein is CASSLGVRGVDEQYF. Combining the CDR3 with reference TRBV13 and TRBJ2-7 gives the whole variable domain AAGVIQSPRHLIKEKRETATLKCYPIPRHDTVYWYQQGPGQDPQFLISFYEKMQSDKGSIPDRFSAQQFSDYHSELNMSSLELGDSALYFCASSLGVRGVDEQYFGPGTRLTVT.

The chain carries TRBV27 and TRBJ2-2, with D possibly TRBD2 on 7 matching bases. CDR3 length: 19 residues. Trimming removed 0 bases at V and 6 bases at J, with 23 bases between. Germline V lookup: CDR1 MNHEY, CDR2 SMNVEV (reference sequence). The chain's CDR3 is CASSLSYRVGGSVAGELFF. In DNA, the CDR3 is TGTGCCAGCAGTTTATCGTACAGGGTGGGCGGGAGTGTAGCCGGGGAGCTGTTTTTT.

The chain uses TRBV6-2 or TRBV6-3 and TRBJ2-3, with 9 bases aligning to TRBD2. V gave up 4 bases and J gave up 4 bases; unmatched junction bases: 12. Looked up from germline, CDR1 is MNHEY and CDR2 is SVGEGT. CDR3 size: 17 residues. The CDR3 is CASSSSLRGRASDTQYF. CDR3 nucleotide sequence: TGTGCCAGCAGTTCCTCCCTTCGCGGGAGGGCTTCAGATACGCAGTATTTT.

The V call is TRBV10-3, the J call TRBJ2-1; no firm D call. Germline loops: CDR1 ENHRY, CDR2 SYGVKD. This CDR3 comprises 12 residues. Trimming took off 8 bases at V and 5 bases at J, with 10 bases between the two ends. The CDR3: CAIETDDNEQFF. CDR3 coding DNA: TGTGCCATCGAAACAGACGACAATGAGCAGTTCTTC.

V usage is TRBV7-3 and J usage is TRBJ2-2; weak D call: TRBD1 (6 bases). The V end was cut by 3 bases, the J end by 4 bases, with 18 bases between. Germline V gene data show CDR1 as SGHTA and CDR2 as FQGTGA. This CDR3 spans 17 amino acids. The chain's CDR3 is CASSLARRGGPTGELFF. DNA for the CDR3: TGTGCCAGCAGCTTGGCAAGACGTGGGGGCCCCACCGGGGAGCTGTTTTTT.